This TCR beta chain was obtained from a study of T-cell reconstitution after alpha-beta-depleted transplantation in children. Preparation of the TCRbeta library used unique molecular identifiers. TCRdb passed the PCR reads through MiXCR, listing each CDR3 protein once. The sample has some 340,000 distinct CDR3 sequences, 10% seen once. This CDR3 contains 13 residues. V was clipped by 4 bases and J by 4 bases, with 10 bases between them. Germline values: CDR1 MGHRA, CDR2 YSYEKL. This clonotype has at least ten counts. Source: PBMCs from the stem cell graft donor, taken from the stem cell graft. The rearrangement uses TRBV4-1 and TRBJ1-1; no definite D call. The source is a human donor who donated a stem cell graft to a child with acute lymphoblastic leukemia. The DNA for the CDR3 is TGCGCCAGCAGCCCCCAGGCGGTCACTGAAGCTTTCTTT. Protein product: CASSPQAVTEAFF.